The rows below give T cell receptor beta chains drawn from one sample of a study of blood T cells in healthy people across ages. TCRdb re-analysed the 5' RACE reads in MiXCR, keeping a single row per CDR3 protein. The data show about 800,000 distinct CDR3 sequences, around 50% seen once. The sequencing input was blood. The receptors were sampled from a man older than 75 in good health. CDR3s include the opening cysteine and the closing phenylalanine or tryptophan. Fields, in order: clone size, CDR3 length, J gene, D gene, V gene, CDR3 protein, CDR3 DNA. D genes are given only for firm matches. Some rows have no size entry. The others give once, few or many, or a class for an expanded clone.

abundance: once; len: 16; j_gene: TRBJ2-7; d_gene: TRBD2; v_gene: TRBV5-1; CDR3aa: CASSLVLAGGSNEQYF; CDR3nt: TGCGCCAGCAGCTTGGTACTAGCGGGGGGTTCCAATGAGCAGTACTTC
abundance: many; len: 15; j_gene: TRBJ2-5; d_gene: TRBD1; v_gene: TRBV12-3/TRBV12-4; CDR3aa: CASSLIGTGEKTQYF; CDR3nt: TGTGCCAGCAGTTTAATCGGGACAGGGGAAAAGACCCAGTACTTC
abundance: -; len: 12; j_gene: TRBJ2-3; d_gene: -; v_gene: TRBV27; CDR3aa: CASSTTGDTQYF; CDR3nt: TGTGCCAGCAGCACCACAGGGGATACGCAGTATTTT
abundance: -; len: 15; j_gene: TRBJ2-3; d_gene: -; v_gene: TRBV20-1; CDR3aa: CSARGRDYTTDTQYF; CDR3nt: TGCAGTGCTAGAGGCCGAGACTATACCACAGATACGCAGTATTTT
abundance: -; len: 14; j_gene: TRBJ1-6; d_gene: TRBD1; v_gene: TRBV7-2; CDR3aa: CVSSLGQFNSPLHF; CDR3nt: TGTGTCAGCAGCTTGGGACAGTTTAATTCACCCCTCCACTTT
abundance: -; len: 13; j_gene: TRBJ1-4; d_gene: -; v_gene: TRBV20-1; CDR3aa: CSTDAGSNEKLFF; CDR3nt: TGCAGTACGGACGCCGGTTCTAATGAAAAACTGTTTTTT
abundance: few; len: 13; j_gene: TRBJ2-5; d_gene: TRBD1; v_gene: TRBV29-1; CDR3aa: CSVGAGGMETQYF; CDR3nt: TGCAGCGTTGGGGCAGGGGGCATGGAGACCCAGTACTTC
abundance: -; len: 16; j_gene: TRBJ1-1; d_gene: TRBD1; v_gene: TRBV7-9; CDR3aa: CASSTGTGGVGTEAFF; CDR3nt: TGTGCCAGCAGTACCGGGACAGGGGGAGTCGGCACTGAAGCTTTCTTT
abundance: few; len: 15; j_gene: TRBJ2-3; d_gene: TRBD2; v_gene: TRBV20-1; CDR3aa: CSARVPREVTDTQYF; CDR3nt: TGCAGTGCTAGAGTCCCGCGGGAGGTCACAGATACGCAGTATTTT
abundance: -; len: 18; j_gene: TRBJ2-2; d_gene: TRBD2; v_gene: TRBV7-9; CDR3aa: CASSPPPGLALSTGELFF; CDR3nt: TGTGCCAGCAGCCCACCTCCGGGACTAGCTCTTTCCACCGGGGAGCTGTTTTTT
abundance: few; len: 14; j_gene: TRBJ2-7; d_gene: -; v_gene: TRBV28; CDR3aa: CASSPVTNSYEQYF; CDR3nt: TGTGCCAGCAGTCCTGTGACAAACTCCTACGAGCAGTACTTC
abundance: few; len: 16; j_gene: TRBJ2-4; d_gene: -; v_gene: TRBV4-1; CDR3aa: CASSQLGHLAKNIQYF; CDR3nt: TGCGCCAGCAGCCAACTCGGACACTTAGCCAAAAACATTCAGTACTTC
abundance: -; len: 14; j_gene: TRBJ2-6; d_gene: -; v_gene: TRBV9; CDR3aa: CASSPPIEANVLTF; CDR3nt: TGTGCCAGCAGCCCACCTATCGAGGCCAACGTCCTGACTTTC
abundance: -; len: 15; j_gene: TRBJ2-1; d_gene: -; v_gene: TRBV10-2; CDR3aa: CASSEYGGRYNEQFF; CDR3nt: TGCGCCAGCAGTGAGTATGGGGGGCGCTACAATGAGCAGTTCTTC
abundance: -; len: 18; j_gene: TRBJ2-1; d_gene: -; v_gene: TRBV24-1; CDR3aa: CATSGFGQAGGLQETQFF; CDR3nt: TGTGCCACCAGCGGATTTGGACAGGCTGGAGGGCTCCAAGAGACCCAGTTCTTC
abundance: -; len: 14; j_gene: TRBJ2-1; d_gene: -; v_gene: TRBV27; CDR3aa: CASSLEWGDNEQFF; CDR3nt: TGTGCCAGCAGTTTGGAGTGGGGCGACAATGAGCAGTTCTTC
abundance: few; len: 16; j_gene: TRBJ2-4; d_gene: TRBD2; v_gene: TRBV20-1; CDR3aa: CSAIPGTSGVKNIQYF; CDR3nt: TGCAGTGCTATACCCGGGACTAGCGGGGTCAAAAACATTCAGTACTTC
abundance: -; len: 14; j_gene: TRBJ2-5; d_gene: -; v_gene: TRBV5-1; CDR3aa: CASSWRARQETQYF; CDR3nt: TGCGCCAGCAGCTGGAGGGCGAGACAAGAGACCCAGTACTTC
abundance: few; len: 16; j_gene: TRBJ1-1; d_gene: -; v_gene: TRBV5-1; CDR3aa: CASSPGLNRAYTEAFF; CDR3nt: TGCGCCAGCAGCCCGGGATTAAATAGGGCCTACACTGAAGCTTTCTTT